Below are 25 T cell receptor beta chains sequenced from a single sample in a study of blood T cell repertoires in COVID-19. Produced via immunoSEQ multiplex PCR; TCRdb's table is partial and in-frame only. The sample shows about 160,000 clones, around 85% of them seen only once. The sequencing input was peripheral blood. Receptors were obtained from a human donor with acute or convalescent COVID-19. The donor label of this sample is uncertain.

The gene calls are TRBV9 and TRBJ1-1, with 7 bases identical to TRBD1. Germline V gives CDR1 SGDLS, CDR2 YYNGEE. V was clipped by 2 bases and J by 5 bases; unmatched bases: 3. The CDR3 totals 13 residues. DNA for the CDR3: TGTGCCAGCAGCGTCGGGACAGAGACTGAAGCTTTCTTT. Its protein product is CASSVGTETEAFF.

This chain uses TRBV6-5 with TRBJ2-1; a weak D match, TRBD2 (10 bases). Germline V gene lookup returns CDR1 MNHEY and CDR2 SVGAGI. There are 16 residues in the CDR3. Deletions cut 0 bases from V and 9 bases from J, with 18 bases between. This CDR3 reads CASSYSAGGTGREQFF. The CDR3 DNA follows: TGTGCCAGCAGTTACTCAGCGGGGGGGACAGGGCGTGAGCAGTTCTTC.

The J gene is TRBJ2-1, the V gene TRBV5-1; 8 bases fit TRBD1. Germline V gene lookup returns CDR1 SGHRS and CDR2 YFSETQ. The CDR3 contains 15 residues. V was pared by 4 bases and J by 5 bases, with 8 bases of the junction left unmatched. The CDR3 bases are TGCGCCAGCAGCCACGGGACAGGTTGGGACAATGAGCAGTTCTTC. Its translation is CASSHGTGWDNEQFF.

The chain combines TRBV7-3 with TRBJ1-1; possibly TRBD1 for D (6 bases). Germline assignment: CDR1 SGHTA and CDR2 FQGTGA. V dropped 0 bases and J dropped 2 bases, with 10 bases sitting between them. The CDR3 length is 15 residues. This CDR3 is CASSLTQTGNTEAFF. In nucleotides, the CDR3 is TGTGCCAGCAGCTTAACCCAGACAGGAAACACTGAAGCTTTCTTT.

The chain employs TRBV12-3 or TRBV12-4 and TRBJ1-1; D gene unclear. The V and J ends lost 3 bases and 8 bases respectively, with 10 bases between them. The CDR3 has 12 residues. The CDR3 loop reads CASSLGATEAFF. DNA for the CDR3: TGTGCCAGCAGTTTGGGTGCGACAGAAGCTTTCTTT.

The genes are TRBV7-3 and TRBJ2-2, with D uncertain. V lost 4 bases and J 4 bases, leaving 7 bases between the germline ends. The germline gives CDR1 SGHTA, CDR2 FQGTGA. The CDR3 runs 13 residues. As DNA, the CDR3 is TGTGCCAGCAGCTCCCCGTCCACCGGGGAGCTGTTTTTT. Its protein product is CASSSPSTGELFF.

This sequence joins TRBV28 and TRBJ1-5; D not certain. Per germline, CDR1 MDHEN and CDR2 SYDVKM. This CDR3 region has 12 residues. Trimming took 4 bases from V and 5 from J, leaving 6 bases between them. CDR3 amino acids: CASSSQYQPQHF. The CDR3 nucleotides are TGTGCCAGCAGTTCCCAGTATCAGCCCCAGCATTTT.

J is TRBJ2-1 and V is TRBV11-3, with 8 nucleotides matching TRBD2. The V segment lost 3 bases and the J segment 9 bases; nucleotides outside the gene matches: 10. CDR3 length: 15 amino acids. Germline-derived CDR1 and CDR2 are SGHNT and YENEEA. In DNA, the CDR3 is TGTGCCAGCAGCTTCTTAAGCGGGGGTGGGGGTGAGCAGTTCTTC. This encodes CASSFLSGGGGEQFF.

The V call is TRBV14, the J call TRBJ1-6, with unresolved D. V dropped 0 bases and J dropped 5 bases, with 14 bases sitting between them. Germline V gene sequence: CDR1 SGHDN, CDR2 FVKESK. This CDR3 spans 17 amino acids. CDR3 loop: CASSQDRPGLNNSPLHF. Written as DNA, the CDR3 is TGTGCCAGCAGCCAAGATCGGCCGGGTTTAAATAATTCACCCCTCCACTTT.

The genes are TRBV5-1 and TRBJ2-3, with 9 bases matching TRBD1. The CDR3 covers 18 residues. With 3 bases clipped from V and 2 bases from J, the junction kept 13 bases outside the gene matches. Per the germline V gene, CDR1 is SGHRS and CDR2 is YFSETQ. CDR3 amino acids: CASSSQPTGQGYTDTQYF. The CDR3 DNA reads as TGCGCCAGCAGCTCCCAGCCCACGGGACAGGGATACACAGATACGCAGTATTTT.

The chain has TRBV9 and TRBJ1-6; D is uncertain. The V end was cut by 0 bases, the J end by 10 bases, with 11 bases between. The CDR3 is made up of 14 amino acids. The germline V gene has CDR1 SGDLS and CDR2 YYNGEE. The CDR3 DNA sequence: TGTGCCAGCAGCGTAGTCGGGGTTGACTCACCCCTCCACTTT. Amino acid sequence: CASSVVGVDSPLHF.

V and J are TRBV7-2 and TRBJ1-3; D remains ambiguous. From germline, CDR1 is SGHTA and CDR2 FQGNSA. Trimming stripped 5 bases from V and 0 bases from J, with 14 bases between. The CDR3 sequence is 16 residues long. The CDR3 nucleotides read TGTGCCAGCAGCACCCTACCTGACTTCTCTGGAAACACCATATATTTT. Translating it yields CASSTLPDFSGNTIYF.

The chain links TRBV19 to TRBJ2-7, with a possible D match to TRBD1 (6 bases). Germline lookup yields CDR1 LNHDA and CDR2 SQIVND (reference sequence). The CDR3 consists of 14 residues. Trimming pared 4 bases from V and 6 bases from J, leaving 16 bases between. The CDR3 bases are TGTGCCAGTAGTACCCGGGACAAGGGGCCCGAGCAGTACTTC. It specifies CASSTRDKGPEQYF.

The CDR3 sequence: CATSTVPNTEAFF. DNA for the CDR3: TGCGCCACTTCAACAGTCCCGAACACTGAAGCTTTCTTT. The gene calls are TRBV5-1 and TRBJ1-1; no reliable D call. The ends were cut back, 9 bases at V and 1 base at J, with 13 bases in the middle. This CDR3 spans 13 amino acids. CDR1 is SGHRS, CDR2 YFSETQ, per germline.

The gene calls are TRBV7-8 and TRBJ1-5, with D uncertain. In germline, CDR1 is SGHVS, CDR2 FQNEAQ. Between the trimmed V and J ends, which lost 5 bases and 3 bases, there was a span of 14 bases. The CDR3 is made up of 15 amino acids. For the CDR3, the DNA is TGTGCCAGCAGCCGACGGGTGGCGACCAATCAGCCCCAGCATTTT. It translates to CASSRRVATNQPQHF.

This chain connects TRBV7-3 to TRBJ2-7; tentatively, D is TRBD1 (5 bases). This CDR3 has 13 residues. The germline V and J ends were trimmed by 5 bases and 2 bases, with 10 bases remaining between them. CDR1 SGHTA and CDR2 FQGTGA come from the germline V gene. CDR3 coding DNA: TGTGCCAGCAGCATCGACAGAACCTACGAGCAGTACTTC. Its protein is CASSIDRTYEQYF.

This sequence joins TRBV19 and TRBJ2-1, with 10 nucleotides matching TRBD2. The germline CDR1 and CDR2 sequences are LNHDA and SQIVND (reference sequence). The CDR3 extends over 18 amino acids. With V trimmed by 3 bases and J by 4 bases, 12 bases remained unmatched. CDR3 sequence reads: CASSMTKRGGPGYNEQFF. As DNA, the CDR3 is TGTGCCAGTAGTATGACTAAGCGGGGGGGGCCAGGATACAATGAGCAGTTCTTC.

The genes are TRBV7-2 and TRBJ1-2, with D hard to call. With 2 bases removed from V and 5 bases from J, the gap between germline ends came to 12 bases. In germline, CDR1 is SGHTA, CDR2 FQGNSA. This CDR3 comprises 14 residues. The CDR3 DNA is TGTGCCAGCAGCTTACGGGGAACCATGTATGGCTACACCTTC. It translates to CASSLRGTMYGYTF.

This clone was detected once. This chain connects TRBV3-1 (or the pseudogene TRBV3-2) to TRBJ1-2; 8 positions agree with TRBD1. CDR1 and CDR2 (germline): LGHDT, YNNKEL (reference sequence). Trimming took 4 bases from V and 3 from J; bases not matched to a gene: 10. The CDR3 extends over 16 amino acids. The CDR3 DNA reads TGTGCCAGCAGCCGCTTCCGGGACAGGAACTACTATGGCTACACCTTC. Its translation is CASSRFRDRNYYGYTF.

V gene TRBV6-1 combines with J gene TRBJ1-5, with no clear D. This CDR3 contains 13 residues. Germline lookup yields CDR1 MNHNS and CDR2 SASEGT. V was shortened by 2 bases and J by 6 bases, with 8 bases between the two germline ends. CDR3 DNA sequence: TGTGCCAGCAGTGAAACGGAGCGTCAGCCCCAGCATTTT. Translation gives CASSETERQPQHF.

The chain combines TRBV5-1 with TRBJ1-1, with a tentative D call TRBD1 (5 bases). The CDR3 covers 16 residues. Germline CDR1 SGHRS, CDR2 YFSETQ. The V and J ends lost 0 bases and 7 bases respectively, with 19 bases between them. The CDR3 DNA reads TGCGCCAGCAGCTTGGGGGCCTTAGCGGGACGGATTGAAGCTTTCTTT. Encoded protein: CASSLGALAGRIEAFF.

This clone was detected a few times. The rearrangement links TRBV5-4 to TRBJ1-6; no definite D call. Looked up from germline, CDR1 is SGHNT and CDR2 is YYREEE (reference sequence). V lost 2 bases and J lost 6, with 9 bases in between. CDR3 size: 14 residues. CDR3 region: CASSFDIANSPLHF. The CDR3 DNA reads as TGTGCCAGCAGCTTTGACATCGCTAATTCACCCCTCCACTTT.

This sequence joins TRBV6-5 and TRBJ2-7; 8 bases line up with TRBD1. The CDR3 is 15 amino acids. Trimming took 2 bases from V and 0 from J; bases not matched to a gene: 3. CDR1 and CDR2 from the germline V gene are MNHEY and SVGAGI. In DNA form, the CDR3 reads TGTGCCAGCAGTTACCGGGACAGGAACTCCTACGAGCAGTACTTC. Translating gives CASSYRDRNSYEQYF.

V and J are TRBV9 and TRBJ1-3; the match to TRBD1 covers 10 bases. The CDR3 sequence is 17 residues long. V dropped 4 bases and J dropped 2; count of bases not matched to a gene: 9. Germline V gene lookup returns CDR1 SGDLS and CDR2 YYNGEE. This chain's CDR3 is CASSRQTGGGPGNTIYF. The CDR3 region has the DNA TGTGCCAGCAGCCGACAGACAGGGGGCGGTCCTGGAAACACCATATATTTT.

V is TRBV6-6 and J is TRBJ1-5; D may be TRBD1 (6 bases). Trimming cost V 6 bases and J 0 bases, with 12 bases left between them. This CDR3 comprises 15 residues. Germline assignment: CDR1 MNHNY and CDR2 SVGAGI (reference sequence). The CDR3 nucleotides read TGTGCCAGCAGGCCGACAGGCCCTAGCAATCAGCCCCAGCATTTT. This gives the protein CASRPTGPSNQPQHF.